This T cell receptor (beta chain) was profiled in a study of vaccination and CD4 T cells after COVID-19. Across the study: Either the Pfizer-BioNTech BNT162b2 or Moderna mRNA-1273 vaccine was given as two doses. Overlapping peptides covering the spike proteins of SARS-CoV-2, HCoV-NL63, HCoV-OC43 and HCoV-229E were added to stimulate cells.

As for this clonotype: Its matching antigen is unknown.

Time point described: late sampling 161 to 241 days after vaccination in a few convalescent patients. Treatment: approximately 10-day PBMC culture with coronavirus spike peptide pools or control peptides (ViraFEST assay). Study-wide findings and caveats: The researchers studied relatively few convalescent patients and omitted early post-infection timepoints.

CDR1 MNHEY and CDR2 SMNVEV come from the germline V gene (reference sequence). The trim removed 1 base at V and 0 bases at J, leaving 3 bases unmatched. The CDR3 is 16 amino acids. The Oncomine TCR Beta short-read assay sequenced DNA from cultured CD4+ T cells. Cultured CD4+ T cells were the source of extracted genomic DNA. Each CDR3 protein gets one entry after TCRdb re-called the PCR reads with MiXCR. The table shows 22,000 or so distinct CDR3 sequences, with less than 35% occurring only once. This material consisted of CD4+ T cells from blood, cultured in vitro, taken about 7 months after SARS-CoV-2 vaccination. The sequence was collected from a human donor who had recovered from COVID-19. This chain uses TRBV27 with TRBJ2-1, with TRBD1 matching 7 bases. In nucleotides, the CDR3 is TGTGCCAGCAGTTTATTTGCAGGGGGCTCCTACAATGAGCAGTTCTTC. It codes for CASSLFAGGSYNEQFF.